One TCR beta chain is described in this entry. This entry is derived from a study of blood T cell repertoires in COVID-19. Repertoires were generated with immunoSEQ multiplex PCR, while TCRdb's copy carries only in-frame clones and drops some. The repertoire holds 43,000 or so clones, with over 70% as singletons. The sequenced material came from peripheral blood. The receptor was derived from a woman aged 55 to 70 with acute or convalescent COVID-19.

Here the CDR3 reads CASRRTSGGAADTQYF. The CDR3 DNA follows: TGCGCCAGCAGGCGGACTAGCGGGGGGGCCGCGGATACGCAGTATTTT. The V gene is TRBV5-1, the J gene TRBJ2-3, with TRBD2 matching over 15 bases. The junction had 7 bases not matched to a gene; V was cut back by 5 bases and J by 6 bases. The CDR3 runs to 16 residues. From germline, CDR1 is SGHRS and CDR2 YFSETQ.